These T cell receptor beta chains were read from a single sample in a study of shared clonotypes between healthy human individuals. Clones were read by immunoSEQ multiplex PCR, and TCRdb kept only the in-frame ones, dropping some. The data hold around 700,000 clones, with about 74% observed a single time. The sequenced sample was memory CD4+ T cells sorted from blood. The receptors were sampled from a woman aged 25 to 45 in good health. Both conserved end residues are part of each CDR3. Fields, in order: D gene, V gene, clone size, J gene, CDR3 DNA, CDR3 protein. A D gene is named only where the DNA matches it firmly. Size tells how often a clone was seen (once, few, many) or the class of an expanded clone, and some rows leave it out.

d_gene: TRBD1; v_gene: TRBV7-2; abundance: few; j_gene: TRBJ1-5; CDR3nt: TGTGCCAGCAGTTATGACAGGGGAAATCAGCCCCAGCATTTT; CDR3aa: CASSYDRGNQPQHF
d_gene: TRBD2; v_gene: TRBV7-2; abundance: NA; j_gene: TRBJ2-7; CDR3nt: TGTGCCAGCAGCCGGCCCCTAGCGGGAGAGTTCTACGAGCAGTACTTC; CDR3aa: CASSRPLAGEFYEQYF
d_gene: TRBD2; v_gene: TRBV10-3; abundance: NA; j_gene: TRBJ2-7; CDR3nt: TGTGCCATCAGGATAGCGGACGGGAGGAACGAGCAGTACTTC; CDR3aa: CAIRIADGRNEQYF
d_gene: NA; v_gene: TRBV5-1; abundance: NA; j_gene: TRBJ1-4; CDR3nt: TGCGCCAGCAGCTTCTACGGGTATAATGAAAAACTGTTTTTT; CDR3aa: CASSFYGYNEKLFF
d_gene: NA; v_gene: TRBV27; abundance: NA; j_gene: TRBJ2-3; CDR3nt: TGTGCCAGCAGTTCGCACGGAGAGACAGATACGCAGTATTTT; CDR3aa: CASSSHGETDTQYF
d_gene: NA; v_gene: TRBV7-2; abundance: NA; j_gene: TRBJ1-5; CDR3nt: TGTGCCAGCAGCTTTTACAGGGAGGATCAGCCCCAGCATTTT; CDR3aa: CASSFYREDQPQHF
d_gene: TRBD1; v_gene: TRBV5-6; abundance: few; j_gene: TRBJ1-2; CDR3nt: TGTGCCAGCAGCGACCTTGGGGACAGGGCTGGCTACACCTTC; CDR3aa: CASSDLGDRAGYTF
d_gene: NA; v_gene: TRBV2; abundance: once; j_gene: TRBJ1-3; CDR3nt: TGTGCCAGCAGTGGAGGACAGATCTCTGGAAACACCATATATTTT; CDR3aa: CASSGGQISGNTIYF
d_gene: NA; v_gene: TRBV5-4; abundance: NA; j_gene: TRBJ2-7; CDR3nt: TGTGCCAGCAGCTTAATCGGAGCCTACGAGCAGTACTTC; CDR3aa: CASSLIGAYEQYF
d_gene: TRBD1; v_gene: TRBV5-4; abundance: few; j_gene: TRBJ2-7; CDR3nt: TGTGCCAGCAGCCCCCCGACAGGGATAGACGAGCAGTACTTC; CDR3aa: CASSPPTGIDEQYF
d_gene: NA; v_gene: TRBV21-1; abundance: NA; j_gene: TRBJ1-5; CDR3nt: TGTGCCAGCAGCAGGACAGGAAAAGAGGGGCAGCCCCAGCATTTT; CDR3aa: CASSRTGKEGQPQHF
d_gene: NA; v_gene: TRBV13; abundance: few; j_gene: TRBJ2-7; CDR3nt: TGTGCCAGCAGCGTCCGCAGGGGTTTGAACTACGAGCAGTACTTC; CDR3aa: CASSVRRGLNYEQYF
d_gene: NA; v_gene: TRBV6-6; abundance: NA; j_gene: TRBJ2-5; CDR3nt: TGTGCCAGCAGCCGAGAAGAGACCCAGTACTTC; CDR3aa: CASSREETQYF
d_gene: NA; v_gene: TRBV28; abundance: NA; j_gene: TRBJ1-1; CDR3nt: TGTGCCACGAAGAAAAGGGTAGCTTTCTTT; CDR3aa: CATKKRVAFF
d_gene: NA; v_gene: TRBV5-4; abundance: NA; j_gene: TRBJ2-2; CDR3nt: TGTGCCAGCAGCTTTGAGGGGTTGGACACCGGGGAGCTGTTTTTT; CDR3aa: CASSFEGLDTGELFF
d_gene: NA; v_gene: TRBV2; abundance: few; j_gene: TRBJ1-1; CDR3nt: TGTGCCAGCAGGGGGTTTAAAGGAGCTTTCTTT; CDR3aa: CASRGFKGAFF
d_gene: TRBD2; v_gene: TRBV28; abundance: NA; j_gene: TRBJ2-7; CDR3nt: TGTGCCAGCAGTTCCATAAAGGGACTAGCGGGAGCCGAGGACGAGCAGTACTTC; CDR3aa: CASSSIKGLAGAEDEQYF
d_gene: NA; v_gene: TRBV27; abundance: NA; j_gene: TRBJ1-3; CDR3nt: TGTGCCAGCAGTCCCAGCGGTGGAAACACCATATATTTT; CDR3aa: CASSPSGGNTIYF
d_gene: NA; v_gene: TRBV7-8; abundance: few; j_gene: TRBJ2-1; CDR3nt: TGTGCCAGCAGCCCAGGGACCACATTTTACAATGAGCAGTTCTTC; CDR3aa: CASSPGTTFYNEQFF